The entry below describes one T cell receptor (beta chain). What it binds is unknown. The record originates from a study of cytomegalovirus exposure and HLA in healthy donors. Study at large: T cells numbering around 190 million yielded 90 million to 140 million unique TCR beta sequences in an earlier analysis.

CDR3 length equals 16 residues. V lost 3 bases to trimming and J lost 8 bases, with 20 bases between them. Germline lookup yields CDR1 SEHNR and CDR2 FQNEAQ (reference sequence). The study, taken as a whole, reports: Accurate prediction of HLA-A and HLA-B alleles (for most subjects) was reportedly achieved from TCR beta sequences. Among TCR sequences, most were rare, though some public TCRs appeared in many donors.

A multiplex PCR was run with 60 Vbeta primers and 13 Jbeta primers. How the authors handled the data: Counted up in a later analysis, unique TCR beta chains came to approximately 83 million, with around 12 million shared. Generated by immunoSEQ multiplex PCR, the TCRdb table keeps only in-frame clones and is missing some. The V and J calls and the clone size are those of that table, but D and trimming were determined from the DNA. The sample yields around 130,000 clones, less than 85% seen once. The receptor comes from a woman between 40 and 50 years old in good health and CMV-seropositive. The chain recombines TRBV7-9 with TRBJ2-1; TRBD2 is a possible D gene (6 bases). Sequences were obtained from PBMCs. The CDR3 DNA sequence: TGTGCCAGCAGCTTCTGGGCGGGACCCTCCCCGGATGAGCAGTTCTTC. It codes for CASSFWAGPSPDEQFF.